The following is a TCR beta chain sequence with its context. This clone was detected once. The antigen it recognizes is unknown. Base qualities are not at hand, and no much larger clone is one base apart. This sample is drawn from a study of blood T cell repertoires in COVID-19 (dated by TCRdb to the early 2020s). Regarding the complete study: Samples from collaborators originated in the United States, Italy and Spain and spanned both the acute and convalescent phases of COVID-19. Samples were obtained from the ongoing ImmuneRACE study (first 160 participants) and from over 1,000 subjects provided by 6 global collaborators. The material from the prospective study consisted of cDNA or gDNA derived from T cells, B-cell-depleted T cells, or PBMCs. Sample metadata almost always included a de-identified subject ID, COVID-19 status, age in years and sex. Subjects who had been exposed to COVID-19, were actively infected with it, or had recovered from it provided the deeply sampled blood TCRbeta repertoires that made up the dataset. Where available, HLA class I and class II types were taken from metadata supplied by the sample provider and were not determined by assay-based typing. The repertoires were made available in a free public database intended to serve as a resource for research on the immune response to SARS-CoV-2.

Whole blood was collected in K2EDTA tubes by collaborating institutions according to the institutions' own protocols. For TCRbeta analysis, collaborators shipped samples in one of three forms: frozen whole blood, isolated PBMCs, or DNA extracted from either of those sample types. Paper-wide results and their limitations: The quantity of clinical and demographic metadata differed by source and by participant and was supplied without curation.

From a lookup of the germline V gene, CDR1 and CDR2 are KGHSH and LQKENI. The CDR3 covers 15 residues, taking in both the cysteine and the phenylalanine. This entry keeps only the CDR3 DNA: 45 bases, framed from base 1. V is clipped by 0 bases and J by 0 bases, and the sequence between their germline boundaries is 8 bases long. TCRbeta CDR3 regions were amplified from genomic DNA by means of the immunoSEQ Assay, a bias-controlled multiplex PCR. As for how the authors treated the data: Nucleated cell counts per sample were estimated from amplification of reference gene primers within the assay. To quantify the absolute abundance of each unique TCRbeta CDR3 rearrangement, sequence reads were collapsed and filtered. For each sample, productive Simpson clonality was calculated by taking the square root of Simpson's diversity index across productive rearrangements. TCRdb obtained this table from immuneACCESS and retained in-frame rearrangements with V and J assigned. These tables miss some clones; where compared with another copy, unresolved V genes account for less than half of the shortfall, and the remainder is unexplained. V, J and clone size derive from that table, while D and trimming were established from the DNA sequence. The sample contains roughly 160,000 clones, approximately 88% of them found a single time. The biggest ten clones account for roughly 2.9% of the sample.

This clonotype was sampled from a woman aged 60-75 years with acute or convalescent COVID-19. The chain joins TRBV18 to TRBJ1-2; the D gene cannot be resolved reliably. The specimen was peripheral blood. The CDR3 loop reads CASSPPHLANYGYTF. The DNA sequence is TGTGCCAGCTCACCACCCCACCTAGCTAACTATGGCTACACCTTC. With the portions outside the CDR3 filled from the reference TRBV18 and TRBJ1-2 genes, the complete variable region becomes NAGVMQNPRHLVRRRGQEARLRCSPMKGHSHVYWYRQLPEEGLKFMVYLQKENIIDESGMPKERFSAEFPKEGPSILRIQQVVRGDSAAYFCASSPPHLANYGYTFGSGTRLTVV.